The clone carrying this TCR beta chain showed up just once. These data are taken from a study of T cell changes during pregnancy in multiple sclerosis. Clones were read by immunoSEQ multiplex PCR, and TCRdb kept only the in-frame ones, dropping some. The sample lists about 40,000 clones; 94% were seen once. Germline CDR1 SGHRS, CDR2 YFSETQ. This CDR3 contains 14 residues. Trimming stripped 5 bases from V and 5 bases from J, with 15 bases between. Sequences were derived from CD4+ T cells from peripheral blood mononuclear cells, sampled after pregnancy. This receptor was obtained from a female donor with multiple sclerosis, enrolled in a pregnancy study. The gene calls are TRBV5-1 and TRBJ2-3, with D possibly TRBD1 on 6 matching bases. The CDR3: CASSFGLQGDTQYF. Written as DNA, the CDR3 is TGCGCCAGCAGTTTCGGCCTACAGGGAGATACGCAGTATTTT.